The 21 T cell receptor beta chains reported below all come from one sample, sequenced in a study of T-cell reconstitution after alpha-beta-depleted transplantation in children. During its preparation, the TCRbeta library received unique molecular identifiers. In TCRdb, the PCR reads were re-called with MiXCR into one record per CDR3 protein. The sample gives 500,000 to 600,000 distinct CDR3 sequences, about a quarter of which show up once; 35% to 40% is in the top ten. The source material was PBMCs, sampled before TCRalphabeta/CD19-depleted stem cell transplant. These TCRs come from a boy less than two years old with Wiskott-Aldrich syndrome, due to receive a stem cell transplant.

This clonotype has only a few counts. The chain recombines TRBV2 with TRBJ2-5; possibly TRBD2 for D (5 bases). This CDR3 has 12 amino acids. Trimming removed 6 bases at V and 6 bases at J, with 11 bases between. Germline loops: CDR1 SNHLY, CDR2 FYNNEI. The CDR3 nucleotides are TGTGCCAGCAGGGTGGACGGGAAGACCCAGTACTTC. Residues: CASRVDGKTQYF.

This clonotype was found a few times. CDR3 protein: CAWGTGVIETQYF. The CDR3 bases are TGTGCCTGGGGGACAGGGGTAATCGAGACCCAGTACTTC. V gene TRBV30 combines with J gene TRBJ2-5; 10 bases align to TRBD1. Germline CDR1 reads GTSNPN; CDR2 reads SVGIG (reference sequence). The CDR3 totals 13 residues. Unmatched junction bases numbered 5, after V lost 5 bases and J lost 5 bases.

This clonotype showed up just a few times. V and J are TRBV5-1 and TRBJ2-1; 12 nucleotides align to TRBD2. The CDR3 is 16 amino acids. Trimming at V came to 3 bases and at J to 9 bases, leaving 10 bases not matched to a gene. Germline assignment: CDR1 SGHRS and CDR2 YFSETQ. For the CDR3, the DNA is TGCGCCAGCAGCTCCCTGACTAGCGGGAGCATCAGTGAGCAGTTCTTC. It translates to CASSSLTSGSISEQFF. Full variable domain (missing parts from reference TRBV5-1 and TRBJ2-1): KAGVTQTPRYLIKTRGQQVTLSCSPISGHRSVSWYQQTPGQGLQFLFEYFSETQRNKGNFPGRFSGRQFSNSRSEMNVSTLELGDSALYLCASSSLTSGSISEQFFGPGTRLTVL.

This chain joins TRBV25-1 and TRBJ2-2; 9 bases map to TRBD2. CDR1 and CDR2 from the germline V gene are MGHDK and SYGVNS. The CDR3 consists of 16 residues. V gave up 5 bases and J gave up 2 bases; unmatched junction bases: 6. CDR3 sequence reads: CASSISGTSNTGELFF. The CDR3 bases are TGTGCCAGCAGTATATCCGGGACTAGCAACACCGGGGAGCTGTTTTTT.

This clonotype was observed once. The rearrangement links TRBV4-1 to TRBJ2-4; 10 bases are a match to TRBD1. This CDR3 contains 18 residues. Looked up from germline, CDR1 is MGHRA and CDR2 is YSYEKL. V was clipped by 0 bases and J by 0 bases; unmatched bases: 5. CDR3 DNA sequence: TGCGCCAGCAGCCAAGAGGGGACAGGGGCTGTAGCCAAAAACATTCAGTACTTC. This codes for CASSQEGTGAVAKNIQYF.

CDR3 sequence: CSARMYISYEQYF. CDR3 DNA: TGCAGTGCTAGGATGTACATCTCCTACGAGCAGTACTTC. The V call is TRBV20-1, the J call TRBJ2-7; no reliable D call. The CDR3 length is 13 residues. CDR1 is DFQATT, CDR2 SNEGSKA, per germline (reference sequence). The germline V and J ends were trimmed by 3 bases and 0 bases, with 9 bases remaining between them.

This clonotype was found once. This chain connects TRBV5-1 to TRBJ2-5; 10 bases are a match to TRBD2. V lost 4 bases to trimming and J lost 1 base; unmatched junction nucleotides: 4. Germline V gene lookup returns CDR1 SGHRS and CDR2 YFSETQ. The CDR3 has 15 amino acids. CDR3: CASSSEREGQETQYF. Written as DNA, the CDR3 is TGCGCCAGCAGCAGCGAGCGGGAGGGCCAAGAGACCCAGTACTTC.

This clonotype was seen more than once but under ten times. The chain uses TRBV5-5 and TRBJ2-7, with 9 bases identical to TRBD2. The CDR3 is made up of 16 amino acids. The junction had 10 bases not matched to a gene; V was cut back by 0 bases and J by 6 bases. CDR1 is SGHKS and CDR2 is YYEKEE in the germline V gene (reference sequence). CDR3 sequence: CASSLGVGLAVSEQYF. CDR3 nucleotides: TGTGCCAGCAGCTTGGGTGTGGGACTAGCAGTCTCCGAGCAGTACTTC.

This chain uses TRBV20-1 with TRBJ2-1; 7 bases map to TRBD2. J was trimmed by 6 bases and V by 3 bases; bases with no gene match: 20. The CDR3 is made up of 18 amino acids. Germline values: CDR1 DFQATT, CDR2 SNEGSKA (reference sequence). The CDR3 DNA sequence: TGCAGTGCTAGCGGGCCGCTTAGACTAGCAGGGAGTCGCAATGAGCAGTTCTTC. This codes for CSASGPLRLAGSRNEQFF.

This clonotype has only a few counts. The chain joins TRBV18 to TRBJ2-1; 10 nucleotides agree with TRBD2. J gave up 9 bases and V 4 bases, and 6 bases lay outside the gene matches. The V gene's germline CDR1 is KGHSH and CDR2 LQKENI. The CDR3 contains 14 residues. CDR3 coding DNA: TGTGCCAGCTCACAGGCTAGCGGGAGAGCTGAGCAGTTCTTC. Amino acid sequence: CASSQASGRAEQFF.

Points on this clonotype: The junction shows a germline mismatch at one end, possibly a read error. The rearrangement joins TRBV20-1 to TRBJ2-1; TRBD2 agrees at 12 bases. This CDR3 contains 11 residues. Germline V gene data show CDR1 as DFQATT and CDR2 as SNEGSKA (reference sequence). The CDR3 sequence is CSARETSGGSF. The CDR3 region has the DNA TGCAGTGCTCGAGAGACTAGCGGGGGATCTTTC.

The chain uses TRBV5-1 and TRBJ1-2; D may be TRBD1 (6 bases). The CDR3 runs to 15 residues. The germline V and J ends were trimmed by 2 bases and 2 bases, with 13 bases remaining between them. In germline, CDR1 is SGHRS, CDR2 YFSETQ. The CDR3 protein is CASSFGAGENYGYTF. CDR3 nucleotide sequence: TGCGCCAGCAGCTTCGGGGCAGGGGAGAACTATGGCTACACCTTC.

The rearrangement links TRBV5-6 to TRBJ2-2, with 14 bases identical to TRBD2. Germline V gene data show CDR1 as SGHDT and CDR2 as YYEEEE. This CDR3 contains 16 residues. V was clipped by 2 bases and J by 8 bases; unmatched bases: 5. The CDR3 sequence is CASSFGTSGSSGELFF. The CDR3 coding sequence is TGTGCCAGCAGCTTCGGGACTAGCGGGAGCTCTGGGGAGCTGTTTTTT.

This clonotype has just a few counts. The chain recombines TRBV7-2 with TRBJ1-2, with D perhaps TRBD1 (5 bases). The germline V gene has CDR1 SGHTA and CDR2 FQGNSA. V was trimmed by 3 bases and J by 13 bases, leaving 18 bases between them. The CDR3 extends over 13 amino acids. In nucleotides, the CDR3 is TGTGCCAGCAGCTTGGACGTCGTGGGGGAGCGCACCTTC. Amino acids: CASSLDVVGERTF.

The gene calls are TRBV5-1 and TRBJ2-1; 8 positions match TRBD2. Unmatched junction bases numbered 8, after V lost 5 bases and J lost 1 base. This CDR3 region has 16 residues. The germline gives CDR1 SGHRS, CDR2 YFSETQ. The CDR3 sequence: CASRTQAGVSYNEQFF. The CDR3 DNA follows: TGCGCCAGCAGAACTCAAGCGGGAGTTTCCTACAATGAGCAGTTCTTC.

The CDR3 DNA reads as TGCAGTGCTAGGGACAGGATGACCTACGAGCAGTACTTC. Its protein is CSARDRMTYEQYF. This rearrangement joins TRBV20-1 to TRBJ2-7; the match to TRBD1 covers 7 bases. This CDR3 is 13 amino acids long. J gave up 2 bases and V 3 bases, and 4 bases lay outside the gene matches. CDR1 DFQATT and CDR2 SNEGSKA come from the germline V gene (reference sequence).

This rearrangement joins TRBV12-3 or TRBV12-4 to TRBJ1-5; D is ambiguous. The V and J ends lost 0 bases and 7 bases respectively, with 13 bases between them. The CDR3 loop spans 15 amino acids. CDR3 region: CASSLAARIGQPQHF. The CDR3 region has the DNA TGTGCCAGCAGTTTAGCAGCGAGGATTGGACAGCCCCAGCATTTT.

The genes are TRBV7-3 and TRBJ2-5; TRBD1 is a possible D gene (6 bases). The germline V and J ends were trimmed by 2 bases and 5 bases, with 15 bases remaining between them. The CDR3 is 15 residues long. The V gene's germline CDR1 is SGHTA and CDR2 FQGTGA. The CDR3 DNA follows: TGTGCCAGCAGCTTATTGCCAGGGGCCGGTGAGACCCAGTACTTC. Its protein is CASSLLPGAGETQYF.

The chain has TRBV5-6 and TRBJ2-7; 12 bases map to TRBD2. Germline loops: CDR1 SGHDT, CDR2 YYEEEE. J gave up 4 bases and V 3 bases, and 17 bases lay outside the gene matches. The length of the CDR3 is 19 residues. The DNA of the CDR3 is TGTGCCAGCAGCTCCCGGCCGGCACTACTAGCGGGAGGAGGGTACGAGCAGTACTTC. This gives the protein CASSSRPALLAGGGYEQYF.

The V call is TRBV9, the J call TRBJ2-3; D is unclear. From germline, CDR1 is SGDLS and CDR2 YYNGEE. The CDR3 sequence is 14 residues long. V lost 0 bases and J 4 bases, leaving 9 bases between the germline ends. The CDR3 DNA follows: TGTGCCAGCAGCGTAGCGGCGCTTGCAGATACGCAGTATTTT. Its translation is CASSVAALADTQYF. Variable domain in full (rest from reference TRBV9 and TRBJ2-3): DSGVTQTPKHLITATGQRVTLRCSPRSGDLSVYWYQQSLDQGLQFLIQYYNGEERAKGNILERFSAQQFPDLHSELNLSSLELGDSALYFCASSVAALADTQYFGPGTRLTVL.

This clonotype was detected many times. An end of the junction does not agree with germline; a read error may underlie this. The CDR3 spells CASSRGLAGYEQYF. As DNA, the CDR3 is TGTGCCAGCAGCCGGGGACTAGCAGGATACGAGCAGTACTTC. The chain uses TRBV5-1 and TRBJ2-7; 9 bases agree with TRBD2. The length of the CDR3 is 14 residues. Germline V gene sequence: CDR1 SGHRS, CDR2 YFSETQ.